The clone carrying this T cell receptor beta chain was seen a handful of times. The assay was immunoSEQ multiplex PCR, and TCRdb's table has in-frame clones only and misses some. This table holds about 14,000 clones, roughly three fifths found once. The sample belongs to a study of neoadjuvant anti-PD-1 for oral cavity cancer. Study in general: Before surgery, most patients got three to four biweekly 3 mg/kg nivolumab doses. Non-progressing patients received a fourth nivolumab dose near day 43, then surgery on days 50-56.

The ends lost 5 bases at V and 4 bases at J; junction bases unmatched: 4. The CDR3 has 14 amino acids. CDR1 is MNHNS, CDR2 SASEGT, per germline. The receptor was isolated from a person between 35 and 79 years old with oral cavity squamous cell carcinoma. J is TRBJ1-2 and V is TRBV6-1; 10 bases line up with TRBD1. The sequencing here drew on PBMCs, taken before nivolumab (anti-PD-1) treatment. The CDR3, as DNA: TGTGCCAGCAGTCTGACAGGGGGCGTCTATGGCTACACCTTC. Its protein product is CASSLTGGVYGYTF.